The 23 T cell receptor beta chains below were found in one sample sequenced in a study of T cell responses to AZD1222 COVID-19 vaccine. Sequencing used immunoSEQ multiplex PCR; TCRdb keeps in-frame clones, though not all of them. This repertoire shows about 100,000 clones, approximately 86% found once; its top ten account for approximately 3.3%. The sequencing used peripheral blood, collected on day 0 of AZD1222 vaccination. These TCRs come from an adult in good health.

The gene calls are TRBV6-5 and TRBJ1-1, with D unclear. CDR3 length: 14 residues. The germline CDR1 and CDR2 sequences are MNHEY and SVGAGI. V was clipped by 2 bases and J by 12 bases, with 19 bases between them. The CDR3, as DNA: TGTGCCAGCAGTTACCCATCGGCCCGTGGGAGAACTTTCTTT. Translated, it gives CASSYPSARGRTFF.

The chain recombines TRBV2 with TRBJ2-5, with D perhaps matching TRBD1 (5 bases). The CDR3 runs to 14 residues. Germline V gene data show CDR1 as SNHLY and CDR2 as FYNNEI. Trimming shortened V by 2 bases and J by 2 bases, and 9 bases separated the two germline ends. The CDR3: CASSEKGWQETQYF. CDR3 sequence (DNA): TGTGCCAGCAGTGAAAAGGGGTGGCAAGAGACCCAGTACTTC.

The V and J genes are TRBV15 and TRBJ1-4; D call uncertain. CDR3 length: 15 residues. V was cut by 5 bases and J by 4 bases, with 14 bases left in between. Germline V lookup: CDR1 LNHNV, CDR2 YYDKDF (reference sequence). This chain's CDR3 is CATSSRSGDNEKLFF. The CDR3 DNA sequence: TGTGCCACCAGCTCCAGGTCCGGAGATAATGAAAAACTGTTTTTT.

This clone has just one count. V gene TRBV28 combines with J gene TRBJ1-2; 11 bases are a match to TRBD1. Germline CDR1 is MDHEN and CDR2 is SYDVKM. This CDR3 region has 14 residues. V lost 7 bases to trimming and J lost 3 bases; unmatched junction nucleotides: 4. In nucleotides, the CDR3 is TGTGCCAGCACAGGACAGGGGGCTGACTATGGCTACACCTTC. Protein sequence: CASTGQGADYGYTF.

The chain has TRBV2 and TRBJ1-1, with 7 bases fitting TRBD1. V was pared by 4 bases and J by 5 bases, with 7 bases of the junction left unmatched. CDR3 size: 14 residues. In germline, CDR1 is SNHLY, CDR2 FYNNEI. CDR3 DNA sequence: TGTGCCAGCAGTGCCTACAGGGGTGTAACTGAAGCTTTCTTT. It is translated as CASSAYRGVTEAFF.

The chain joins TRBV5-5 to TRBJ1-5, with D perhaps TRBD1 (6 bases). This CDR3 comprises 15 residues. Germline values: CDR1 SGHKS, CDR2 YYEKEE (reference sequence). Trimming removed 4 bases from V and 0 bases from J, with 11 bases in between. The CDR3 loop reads CASSRQQGSNQPQHF. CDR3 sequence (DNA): TGTGCCAGCAGCCGACAACAGGGTAGCAATCAGCCCCAGCATTTT.

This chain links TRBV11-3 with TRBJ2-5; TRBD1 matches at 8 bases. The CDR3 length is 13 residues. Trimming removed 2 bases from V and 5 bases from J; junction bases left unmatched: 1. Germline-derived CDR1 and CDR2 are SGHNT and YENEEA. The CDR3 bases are TGTGCCAGCAGCTTAAACAGGGGGGAGACCCAGTACTTC. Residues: CASSLNRGETQYF. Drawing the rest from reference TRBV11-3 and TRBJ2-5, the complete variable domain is EAGVVQSPRYKIIEKKQPVAFWCNPISGHNTLYWYLQNLGQGPELLIRYENEEAVDDSQLPKDRFSAERLKGVDSTLKIQPAELGDSAVYLCASSLNRGETQYFGPGTRLLVL.

CDR3 in amino acids: CASSPWGGPGNTIYF. In DNA form, the CDR3 reads TGTGCCAGCAGCCCCTGGGGGGGCCCTGGAAACACCATATATTTT. V gene TRBV3-1 (or the pseudogene TRBV3-2) combines with J gene TRBJ1-3; D may be TRBD1 (6 bases). Germline CDR1 LGHDT, CDR2 YNNKEL (reference sequence). The CDR3 has 15 residues. Trimming removed 4 bases at V and 2 bases at J, with 12 bases between.

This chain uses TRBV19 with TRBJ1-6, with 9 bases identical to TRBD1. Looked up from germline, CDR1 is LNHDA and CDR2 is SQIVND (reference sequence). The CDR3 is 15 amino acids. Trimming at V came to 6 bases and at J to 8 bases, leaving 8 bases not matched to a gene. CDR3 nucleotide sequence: TGTGCCAGTAGCGCCCGACAGGGGGGTTATTCACCCCTCCACTTT. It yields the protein CASSARQGGYSPLHF.

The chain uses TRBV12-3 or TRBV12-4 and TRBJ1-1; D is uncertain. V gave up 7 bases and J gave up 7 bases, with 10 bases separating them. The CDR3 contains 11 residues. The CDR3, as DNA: TGTGCCAGCAAGTCACAGAGTGAAGCTTTCTTT. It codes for CASKSQSEAFF.

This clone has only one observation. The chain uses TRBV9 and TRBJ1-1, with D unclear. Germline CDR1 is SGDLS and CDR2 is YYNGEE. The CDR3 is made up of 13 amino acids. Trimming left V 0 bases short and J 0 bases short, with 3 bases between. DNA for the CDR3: TGTGCCAGCAGCGTAGCTGTGAACACTGAAGCTTTCTTT. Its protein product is CASSVAVNTEAFF.

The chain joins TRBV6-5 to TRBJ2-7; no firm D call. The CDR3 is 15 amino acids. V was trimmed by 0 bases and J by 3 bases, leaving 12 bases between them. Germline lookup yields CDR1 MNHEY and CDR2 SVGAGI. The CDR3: CASSYSSDASYEQYF. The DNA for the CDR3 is TGTGCCAGCAGTTACTCGAGTGACGCTAGCTACGAGCAGTACTTC.

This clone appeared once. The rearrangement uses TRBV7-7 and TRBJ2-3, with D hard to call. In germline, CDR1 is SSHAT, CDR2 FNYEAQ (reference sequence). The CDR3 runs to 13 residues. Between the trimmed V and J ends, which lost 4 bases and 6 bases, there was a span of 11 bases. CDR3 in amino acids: CASSSIKEDTQYF. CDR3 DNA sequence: TGTGCCAGCAGCTCCATCAAGGAGGATACGCAGTATTTT.

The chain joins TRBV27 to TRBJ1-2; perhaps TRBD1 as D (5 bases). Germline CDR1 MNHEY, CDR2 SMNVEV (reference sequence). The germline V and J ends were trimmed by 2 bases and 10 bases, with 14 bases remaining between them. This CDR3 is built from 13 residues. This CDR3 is CASSLGATADYTF. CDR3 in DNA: TGTGCCAGCAGTTTAGGGGCCACCGCCGACTACACCTTC.

CDR3: CASSDSDRVQETQYF. CDR3 bases: TGTGCCAGCAGCGACTCGGACAGGGTACAAGAGACCCAGTACTTC. The chain joins TRBV11-1 to TRBJ2-5, with 8 bases that match TRBD1. With V trimmed by 5 bases and J by 2 bases, 7 bases remained unmatched. The CDR3 is 15 residues long. Germline CDR1 SGHAT, CDR2 FQDESV (reference sequence).

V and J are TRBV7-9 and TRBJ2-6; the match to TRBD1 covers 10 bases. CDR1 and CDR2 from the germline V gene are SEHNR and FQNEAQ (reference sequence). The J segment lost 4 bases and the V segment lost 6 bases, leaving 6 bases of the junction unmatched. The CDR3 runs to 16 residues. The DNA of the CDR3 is TGTGCCAGCAGTCCGACAGGGGGCGCCGGGGCCAACGTCCTGACTTTC. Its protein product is CASSPTGGAGANVLTF.

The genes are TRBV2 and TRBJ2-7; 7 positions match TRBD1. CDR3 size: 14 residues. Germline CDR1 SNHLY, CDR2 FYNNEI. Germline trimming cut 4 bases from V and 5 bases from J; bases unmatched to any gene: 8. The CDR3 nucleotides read TGTGCCAGCAGTGGGCAGGGGGTTACCGACGAGCAGTACTTC. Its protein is CASSGQGVTDEQYF.

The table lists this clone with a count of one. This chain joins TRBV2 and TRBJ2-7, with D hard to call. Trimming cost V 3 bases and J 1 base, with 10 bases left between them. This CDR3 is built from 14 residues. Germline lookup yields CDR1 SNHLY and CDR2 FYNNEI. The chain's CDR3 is CASSDGQTSYEQYF. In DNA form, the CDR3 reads TGTGCCAGCAGTGACGGTCAGACATCCTACGAGCAGTACTTC.

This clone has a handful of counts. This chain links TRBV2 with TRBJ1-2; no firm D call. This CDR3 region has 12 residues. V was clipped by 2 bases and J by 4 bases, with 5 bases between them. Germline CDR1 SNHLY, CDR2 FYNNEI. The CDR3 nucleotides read TGTGCCAGCAGTGAACAGACCTATGGCTACACCTTC. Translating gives CASSEQTYGYTF.

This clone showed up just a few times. The CDR3 nucleotides are TGTGCCAGCAGCCTCGGACAGGGGCTGATCGAGCAGTACTTC. Translation gives CASSLGQGLIEQYF. J is TRBJ2-7 and V is TRBV7-2, with TRBD1 matching over 9 bases. The germline CDR1 and CDR2 sequences are SGHTA and FQGNSA. CDR3 length: 14 amino acids. V was pared by 5 bases and J by 6 bases, with 8 bases of the junction left unmatched.

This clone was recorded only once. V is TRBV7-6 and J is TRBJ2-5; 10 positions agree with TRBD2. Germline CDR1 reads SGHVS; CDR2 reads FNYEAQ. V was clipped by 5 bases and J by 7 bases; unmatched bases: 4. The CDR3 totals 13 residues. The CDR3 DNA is TGTGCCAGCAGCCAGACTAGCGGGTGGACCCAGTACTTC. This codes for CASSQTSGWTQYF.

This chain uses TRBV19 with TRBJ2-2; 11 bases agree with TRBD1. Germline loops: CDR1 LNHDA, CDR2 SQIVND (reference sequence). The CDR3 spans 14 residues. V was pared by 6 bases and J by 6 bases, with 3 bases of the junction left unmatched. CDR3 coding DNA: TGTGCCAGTAGCCTGGACAGGGGGCCCGGGGAGCTGTTTTTT. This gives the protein CASSLDRGPGELFF.

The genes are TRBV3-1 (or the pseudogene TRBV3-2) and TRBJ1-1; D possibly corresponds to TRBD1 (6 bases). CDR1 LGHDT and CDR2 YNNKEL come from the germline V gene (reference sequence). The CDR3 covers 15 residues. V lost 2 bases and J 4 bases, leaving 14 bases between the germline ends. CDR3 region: CASSQRGGGVTEAFF. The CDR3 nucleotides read TGTGCCAGCAGCCAACGGGGAGGGGGGGTCACTGAAGCTTTCTTT.